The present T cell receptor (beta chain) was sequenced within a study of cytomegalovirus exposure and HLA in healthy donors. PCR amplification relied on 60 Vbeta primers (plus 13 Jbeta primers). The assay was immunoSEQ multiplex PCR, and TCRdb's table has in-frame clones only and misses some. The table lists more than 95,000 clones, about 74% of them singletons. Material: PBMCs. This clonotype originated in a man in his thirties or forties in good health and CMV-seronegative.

For the CDR3, the DNA is TGTGCCAGCAGTTATCAGGGTGAACCTGGAAACACCATATATTTT. Translated: CASSYQGEPGNTIYF. The V and J genes are TRBV6-5 and TRBJ1-3; D may be TRBD1 (5 bases). Germline V CDR1 and CDR2: MNHEY, SVGAGI. This CDR3 is 15 amino acids long. The V end was cut by 3 bases, the J end by 2 bases, with 11 bases between.